The present T cell receptor beta chain was sequenced within a study of blood T cells in healthy people across ages. Study-level findings and limits: Estimates of diversity drawn from one million T cells were considered underestimates.

There were healthy Caucasian individuals from Russia, aged roughly 6 to 95, serving as donors. Every sample yielded at least 6 million isolated PBMCs. Concerning this clonotype itself: Its target is not known.

Primed by a sample-barcoded 5' primer and a J-beta primer mix, a second PCR proceeded for about 6 to 12 cycles. TCRdb re-derived calls from the 5' RACE reads in MiXCR, one entry per CDR3 protein. The sample includes about 680,000 distinct CDR3 sequences, 45% to 50% of them seen just once. Sequencing used blood. This sequence originates from a woman aged 60-75 years in good health.

DNA of the CDR3: TGTGCCAGCAGTTCTCAGTCCAGCGGTACCTACGAGCAGTACTTC. This translates into CASSSQSSGTYEQYF. The chain joins TRBV27 to TRBJ2-1; weak D call: TRBD2 (5 bases). The J call is in doubt because the DNA end fits TRBJ2-7 better. CDR1 MNHEY and CDR2 SMNVEV come from the germline V gene (reference sequence). The CDR3 runs to 15 residues.